This T cell receptor (beta chain) was recovered during a study of CD8 T cells in ankylosing spondylitis. Study-wide findings and caveats: Reports say disease-linked clones showed up significantly more in matched ankylosing spondylitis synovial fluid. What appeared characteristic of ankylosing spondylitis blood was a TCR beta motif of under 10 highly homologous variants. A CD8+ phenotype characterized the disease-linked clones, which were relatively rare in peripheral blood.

This clonotype was observed many times. Its specificity is not known. MiXCR, applied by TCRdb to the 5' RACE reads, yields one record per CDR3 protein. The data show about 220,000 distinct CDR3 sequences, with roughly 24% seen just once and 5% to 8% held by the top ten. CDR1 is SGHRS, CDR2 YFSETQ, per germline. J gave up 5 bases and V 4 bases, and 6 bases lay outside the gene matches. This CDR3 comprises 14 residues. This TCR was sampled from a male donor with ankylosing spondylitis or in good health (not recorded which). Sequencing was performed on blood, either unsorted or a sorted T cell fraction (not recorded which). The chain is built from TRBV5-1 and TRBJ2-1, with 7 bases lining up with TRBD2. CDR3 in amino acids: CASSLSGQNNEQFF. The CDR3 bases are TGCGCCAGCAGCCTTAGCGGGCAGAACAATGAGCAGTTCTTC.